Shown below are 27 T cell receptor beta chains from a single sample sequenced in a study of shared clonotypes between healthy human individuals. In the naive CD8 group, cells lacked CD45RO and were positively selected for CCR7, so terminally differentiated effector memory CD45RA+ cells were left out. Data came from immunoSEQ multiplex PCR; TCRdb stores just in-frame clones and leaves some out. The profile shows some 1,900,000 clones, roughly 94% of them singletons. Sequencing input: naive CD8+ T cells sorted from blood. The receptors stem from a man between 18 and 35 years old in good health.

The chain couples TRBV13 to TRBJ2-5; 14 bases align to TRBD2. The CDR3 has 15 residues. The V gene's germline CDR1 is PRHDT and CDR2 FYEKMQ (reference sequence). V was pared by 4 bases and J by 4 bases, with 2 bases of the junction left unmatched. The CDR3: CASSWGLAGVETQYF. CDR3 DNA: TGTGCCAGCAGCTGGGGACTAGCGGGAGTAGAGACCCAGTACTTC.

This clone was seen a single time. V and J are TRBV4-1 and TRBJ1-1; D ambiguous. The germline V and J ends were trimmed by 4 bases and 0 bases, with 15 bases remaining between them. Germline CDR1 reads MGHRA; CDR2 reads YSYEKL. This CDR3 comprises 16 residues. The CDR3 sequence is CASSLDVLSMNTEAFF. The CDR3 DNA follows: TGCGCCAGCAGCCTAGACGTACTGTCGATGAACACTGAAGCTTTCTTT.

Written as DNA, the CDR3 is TGTGCCAGCAGTTCTGGACAGGGTGTACACAATGAGCAGTTCTTC. Translating gives CASSSGQGVHNEQFF. J is TRBJ2-1 and V is TRBV6-5, with 8 positions matching TRBD1. CDR1 is MNHEY and CDR2 is SVGAGI in the germline V gene. The CDR3 consists of 15 residues. The V segment lost 4 bases and the J segment 5 bases; nucleotides outside the gene matches: 7.

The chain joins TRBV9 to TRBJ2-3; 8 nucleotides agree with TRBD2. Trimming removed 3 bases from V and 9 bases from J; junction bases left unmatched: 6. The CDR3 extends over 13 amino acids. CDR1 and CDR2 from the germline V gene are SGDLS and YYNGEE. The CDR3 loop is CASSATSEGTQYF. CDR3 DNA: TGTGCCAGCAGCGCGACTAGCGAGGGCACGCAGTATTTT.

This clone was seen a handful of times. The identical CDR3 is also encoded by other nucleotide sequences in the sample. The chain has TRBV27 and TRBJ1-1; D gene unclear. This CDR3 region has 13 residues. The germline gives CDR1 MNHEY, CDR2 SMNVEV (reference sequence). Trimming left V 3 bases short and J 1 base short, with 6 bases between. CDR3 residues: CASSFDWNTEAFF. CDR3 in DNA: TGTGCCAGCAGTTTCGATTGGAACACTGAAGCTTTCTTT.

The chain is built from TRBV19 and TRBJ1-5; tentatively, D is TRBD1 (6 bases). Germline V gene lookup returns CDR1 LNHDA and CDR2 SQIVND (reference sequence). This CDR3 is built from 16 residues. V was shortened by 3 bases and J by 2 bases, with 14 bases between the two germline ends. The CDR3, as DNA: TGTGCCAGTAGTATCCTCCCGGCAGGGGGCAATCAGCCCCAGCATTTT. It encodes CASSILPAGGNQPQHF.

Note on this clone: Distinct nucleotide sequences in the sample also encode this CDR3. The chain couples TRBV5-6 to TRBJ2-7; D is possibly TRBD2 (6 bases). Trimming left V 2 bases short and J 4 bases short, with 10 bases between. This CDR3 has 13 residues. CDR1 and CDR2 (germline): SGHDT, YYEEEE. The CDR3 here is CASSFLEGYEQYF. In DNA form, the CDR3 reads TGTGCCAGCAGCTTCTTGGAGGGGTACGAGCAGTACTTC. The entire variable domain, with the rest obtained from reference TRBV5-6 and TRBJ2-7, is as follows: DAGVTQSPTHLIKTRGQQVTLRCSPKSGHDTVSWYQQALGQGPQFIFQYYEEEERQRGNFPDRFSGHQFPNYSSELNVNALLLGDSALYLCASSFLEGYEQYFGPGTRLTVT.

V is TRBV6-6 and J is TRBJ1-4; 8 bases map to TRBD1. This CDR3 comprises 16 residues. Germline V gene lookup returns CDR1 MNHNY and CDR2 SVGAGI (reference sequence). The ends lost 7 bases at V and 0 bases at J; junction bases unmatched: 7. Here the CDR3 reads CASITGGVATNEKLFF. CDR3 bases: TGTGCCAGCATCACAGGGGGGGTGGCAACTAATGAAAAACTGTTTTTT.

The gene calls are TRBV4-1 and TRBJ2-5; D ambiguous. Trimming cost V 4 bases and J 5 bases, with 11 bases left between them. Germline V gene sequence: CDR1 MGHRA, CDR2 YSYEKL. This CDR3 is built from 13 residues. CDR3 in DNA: TGCGCCAGCAGCCCAGAGCGTTACGAGACCCAGTACTTC. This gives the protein CASSPERYETQYF.

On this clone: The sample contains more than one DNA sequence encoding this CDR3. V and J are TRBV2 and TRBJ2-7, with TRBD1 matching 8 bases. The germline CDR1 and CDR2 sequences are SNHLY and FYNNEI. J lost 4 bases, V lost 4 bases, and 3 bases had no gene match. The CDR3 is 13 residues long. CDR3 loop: CASSGQGAYEQYF. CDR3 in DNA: TGTGCCAGCAGTGGGCAGGGGGCGTACGAGCAGTACTTC.

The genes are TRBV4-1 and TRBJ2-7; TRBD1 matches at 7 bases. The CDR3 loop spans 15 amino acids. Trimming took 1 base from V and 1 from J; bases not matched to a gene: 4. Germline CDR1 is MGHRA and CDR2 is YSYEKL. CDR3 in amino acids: CASSQGWDRSYEQYF. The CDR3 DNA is TGCGCCAGCAGCCAAGGATGGGACAGATCCTACGAGCAGTACTTC.

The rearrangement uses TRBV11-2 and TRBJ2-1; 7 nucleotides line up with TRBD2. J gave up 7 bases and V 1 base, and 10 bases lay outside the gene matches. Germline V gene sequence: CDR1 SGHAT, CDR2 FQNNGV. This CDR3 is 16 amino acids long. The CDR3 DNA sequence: TGTGCCAGCAGCTTAGGACCCGGGACTAACCGTAATGAGCAGTTCTTC. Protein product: CASSLGPGTNRNEQFF.

CDR3 sequence reads: CATSGGGYTEAFF. In DNA, the CDR3 is TGTGCCACCAGCGGGGGGGGGTACACTGAAGCTTTCTTT. This chain connects TRBV15 to TRBJ1-1, with TRBD1 as a possible D gene (5 bases). The germline gives CDR1 LNHNV, CDR2 YYDKDF (reference sequence). CDR3 size: 13 residues. Trimming took 5 bases from V and 3 from J, leaving 10 bases between them.

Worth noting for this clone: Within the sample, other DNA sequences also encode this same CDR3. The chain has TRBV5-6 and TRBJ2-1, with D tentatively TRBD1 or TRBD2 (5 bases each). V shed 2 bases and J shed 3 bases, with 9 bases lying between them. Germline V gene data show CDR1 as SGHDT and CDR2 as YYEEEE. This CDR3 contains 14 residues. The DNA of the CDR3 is TGTGCCAGCAGCTTAGGGACCAACTACAATGAGCAGTTCTTC. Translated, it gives CASSLGTNYNEQFF.

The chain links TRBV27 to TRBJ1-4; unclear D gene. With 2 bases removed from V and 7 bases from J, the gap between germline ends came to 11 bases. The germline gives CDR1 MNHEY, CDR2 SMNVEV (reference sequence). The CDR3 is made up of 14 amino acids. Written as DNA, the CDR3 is TGTGCCAGCAGTTTAGGCATATTCGGTGAAAAACTGTTTTTT. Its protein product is CASSLGIFGEKLFF.

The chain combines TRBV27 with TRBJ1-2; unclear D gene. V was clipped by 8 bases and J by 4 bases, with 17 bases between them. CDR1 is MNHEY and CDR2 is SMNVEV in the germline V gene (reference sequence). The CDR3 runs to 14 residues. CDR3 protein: CASRDPNEIYGYTF. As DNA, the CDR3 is TGTGCCAGCCGAGACCCAAACGAAATCTATGGCTACACCTTC.

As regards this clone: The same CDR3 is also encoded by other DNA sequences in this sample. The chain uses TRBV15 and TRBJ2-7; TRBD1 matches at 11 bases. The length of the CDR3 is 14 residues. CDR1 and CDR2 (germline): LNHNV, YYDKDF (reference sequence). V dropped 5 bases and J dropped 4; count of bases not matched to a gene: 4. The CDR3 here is CATSRGQGAYEQYF. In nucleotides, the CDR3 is TGTGCCACCAGCCGAGGACAGGGGGCGTACGAGCAGTACTTC.

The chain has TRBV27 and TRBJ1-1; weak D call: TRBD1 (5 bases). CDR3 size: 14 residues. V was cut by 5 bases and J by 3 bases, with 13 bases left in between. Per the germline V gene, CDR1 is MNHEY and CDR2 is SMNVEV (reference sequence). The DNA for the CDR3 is TGTGCCAGCAGTCCGGGACCCTGGGACACTGAAGCTTTCTTT. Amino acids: CASSPGPWDTEAFF.

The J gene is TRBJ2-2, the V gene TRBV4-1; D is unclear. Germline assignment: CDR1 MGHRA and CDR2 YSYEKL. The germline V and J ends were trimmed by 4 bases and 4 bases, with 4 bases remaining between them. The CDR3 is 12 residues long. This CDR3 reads CASSPRTGELFF. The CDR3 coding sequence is TGCGCCAGCAGCCCCCGCACCGGGGAGCTGTTTTTT.

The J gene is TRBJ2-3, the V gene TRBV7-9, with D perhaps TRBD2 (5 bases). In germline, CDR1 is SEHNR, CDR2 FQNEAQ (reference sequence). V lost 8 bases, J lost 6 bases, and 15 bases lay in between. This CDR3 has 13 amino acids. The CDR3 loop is CASRRDLPDTQYF. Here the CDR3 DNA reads TGTGCCAGCCGCCGGGATCTCCCCGATACGCAGTATTTT.

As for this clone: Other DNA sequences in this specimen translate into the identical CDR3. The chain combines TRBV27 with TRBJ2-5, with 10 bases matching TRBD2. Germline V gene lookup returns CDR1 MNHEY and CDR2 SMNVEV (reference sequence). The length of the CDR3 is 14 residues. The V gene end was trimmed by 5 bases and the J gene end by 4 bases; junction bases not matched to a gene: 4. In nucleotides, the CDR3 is TGTGCCAGCAGTCTCCGACTAGCGGGAGAGACCCAGTACTTC. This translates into CASSLRLAGETQYF.

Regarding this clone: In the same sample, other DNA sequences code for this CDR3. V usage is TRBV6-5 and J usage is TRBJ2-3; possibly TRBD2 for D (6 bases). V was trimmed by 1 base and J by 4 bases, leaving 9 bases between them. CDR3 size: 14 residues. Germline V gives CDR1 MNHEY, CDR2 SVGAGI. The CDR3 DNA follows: TGTGCCAGCAGTTACTGGAGGGAGGCAGATACGCAGTATTTT. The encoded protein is CASSYWREADTQYF.

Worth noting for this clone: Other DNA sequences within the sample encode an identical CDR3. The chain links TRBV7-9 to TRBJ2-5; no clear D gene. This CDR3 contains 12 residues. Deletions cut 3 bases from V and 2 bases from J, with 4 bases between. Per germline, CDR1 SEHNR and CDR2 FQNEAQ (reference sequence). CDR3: CASSLGQETQYF. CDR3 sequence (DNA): TGTGCCAGCAGCTTGGGGCAAGAGACCCAGTACTTC.

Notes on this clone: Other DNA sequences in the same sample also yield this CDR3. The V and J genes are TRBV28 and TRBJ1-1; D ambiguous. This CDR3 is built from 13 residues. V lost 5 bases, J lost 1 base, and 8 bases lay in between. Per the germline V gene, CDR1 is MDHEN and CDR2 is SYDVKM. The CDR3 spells CASSLTPNTEAFF. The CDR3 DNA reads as TGTGCCAGCAGTCTTACACCGAACACTGAAGCTTTCTTT.

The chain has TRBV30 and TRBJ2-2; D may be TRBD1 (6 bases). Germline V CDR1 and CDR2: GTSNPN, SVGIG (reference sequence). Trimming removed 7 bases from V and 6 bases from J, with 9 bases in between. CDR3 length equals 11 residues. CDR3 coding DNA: TGTGCCTTGACAGGCCCCGGGGAGCTGTTTTTT. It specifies CALTGPGELFF.

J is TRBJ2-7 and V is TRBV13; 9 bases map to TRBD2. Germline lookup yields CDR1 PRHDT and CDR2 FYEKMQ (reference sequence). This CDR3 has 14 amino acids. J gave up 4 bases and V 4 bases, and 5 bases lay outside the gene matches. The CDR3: CASSSGLAPYEQYF. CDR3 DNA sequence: TGTGCCAGCAGCTCCGGACTAGCGCCTTACGAGCAGTACTTC.

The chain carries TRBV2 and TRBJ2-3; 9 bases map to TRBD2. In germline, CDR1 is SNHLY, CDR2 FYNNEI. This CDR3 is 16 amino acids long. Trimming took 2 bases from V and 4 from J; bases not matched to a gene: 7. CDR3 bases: TGTGCCAGCAGTGAAAAGGGGACTAGCCCGGCAGATACGCAGTATTTT. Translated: CASSEKGTSPADTQYF. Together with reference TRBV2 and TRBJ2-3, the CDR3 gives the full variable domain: EPEVTQTPSHQVTQMGQEVILRCVPISNHLYFYWYRQILGQKVEFLVSFYNNEISEKSEIFDDQFSVERPDGSNFTLKIRSTKLEDSAMYFCASSEKGTSPADTQYFGPGTRLTVL.